These T cell receptor beta chains were read from a single sample in a study of blood T cells in healthy people across ages. TCRdb passed the 5' RACE reads through MiXCR, listing each CDR3 protein once. Of under 950,000 distinct CDR3 sequences listed, approximately 21% were seen once; the top ten hold about 22%. Sequenced material: blood. These receptors were taken from a man aged 70 or older in good health. CDR3s include the opening cysteine and the closing phenylalanine or tryptophan.

cdr3_length	v_call	j_call	cdr3_aa
14	TRBV12-5	TRBJ1-3	CASGLERVGNTIYF
16	TRBV28	TRBJ2-1	CASSLSGQGRYNEQFF
15	TRBV6-6	TRBJ2-1	CASSRGERLYNEQFF
13	TRBV5-1	TRBJ1-4	CASSLGQLEKLFF
16	TRBV9	TRBJ2-1	CASSWSGLAGYNEQFF
16	TRBV6-1	TRBJ1-5	CASSEIRDIGNQPQHF
12	TRBV29-1	TRBJ2-5	CSVSSAQETQYF
13	TRBV12-3/TRBV12-4	TRBJ2-5	CASSLNLQETQYF
15	TRBV7-8	TRBJ2-5	CASSQGQGWEETQYF
15	TRBV2	TRBJ2-1	CASSRERGSYNEQFF
14	TRBV4-2	TRBJ1-4	CASSQVRANEKLFF
16	TRBV2	TRBJ2-5	CASSEAGGHRGETQYF
15	TRBV15	TRBJ1-4	CATSRERVRGEKLFF
15	TRBV18	TRBJ2-7	CASSTGTSGPYEQYF
17	TRBV28	-	CASTPTLGASLVDEQYF
13	TRBV10-1	TRBJ1-1	CASSESNIQRAFF
13	TRBV18	TRBJ2-5	CASSSGLKETQYF
16	TRBV5-1	TRBJ2-3	CASSLTSGTSTDTQYF
17	TRBV5-1	TRBJ1-3	CASSPSQGERAGNTIYF
16	TRBV12-3/TRBV12-4	TRBJ2-1	CASSFFLTSSYNEQFF
15	TRBV10-3	TRBJ1-2	CAISESIEGTYGYTF
16	TRBV5-1	TRBJ2-3	CASSINRGQGTDTQYF
16	TRBV3-1	-	CASKLSGTSGVDEQFF
13	TRBV29-1	TRBJ2-3	CSVHSGRRDTQYF
14	TRBV29-1	TRBJ1-4	CSVEDAQFNEKLFF
12	TRBV12-3/TRBV12-4	TRBJ1-1	CASSSRRGASFF
15	TRBV11-3	TRBJ1-1	CASSLGGSSNTEAFF
18	TRBV11-2	TRBJ2-1	CASSLDPRGPVYNNEQFF
13	TRBV4-3	TRBJ1-2	CASRLQGAGGYTF
18	TRBV7-2	TRBJ2-3	CASSLLGQPDASTDTQYF
12	TRBV11-2	TRBJ2-7	CASSPEAIGQYF
16	TRBV24-1	TRBJ2-1	CATSDPIAGGYNEQFF
15	TRBV11-2	TRBJ2-3	CASSPLTGRADTQYF
16	TRBV9	TRBJ1-1	CASSVDQTGLNTEAFF
14	TRBV24-1	TRBJ1-5	CATSHRQSNQPQHF
15	TRBV7-8	TRBJ1-5	CASSSGTAPNQPQHF
11	TRBV20-1	TRBJ2-5	CSATGEETQYF
14	TRBV5-1	TRBJ1-5	CASSLEGGVAPQHF